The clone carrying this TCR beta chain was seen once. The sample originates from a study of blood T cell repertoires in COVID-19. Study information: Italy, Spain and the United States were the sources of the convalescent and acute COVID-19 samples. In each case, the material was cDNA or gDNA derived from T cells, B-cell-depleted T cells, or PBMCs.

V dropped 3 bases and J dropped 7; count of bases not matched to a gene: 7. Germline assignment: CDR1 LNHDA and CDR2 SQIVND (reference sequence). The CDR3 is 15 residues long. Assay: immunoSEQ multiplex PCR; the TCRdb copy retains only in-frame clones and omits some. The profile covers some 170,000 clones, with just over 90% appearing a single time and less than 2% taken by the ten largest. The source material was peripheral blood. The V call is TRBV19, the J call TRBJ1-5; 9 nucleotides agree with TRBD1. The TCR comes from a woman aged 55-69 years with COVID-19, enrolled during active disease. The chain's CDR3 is CASSITTGGRQPQHF. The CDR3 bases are TGTGCCAGTAGTATTACTACAGGGGGCAGGCAGCCCCAGCATTTT.